These T cell receptor beta chains were read from a single sample in a study of CD8 T cells in ankylosing spondylitis. In TCRdb, the 5' RACE reads were re-called with MiXCR into one record per CDR3 protein. This sample yields roughly 700,000 distinct CDR3 sequences, of which 19% are seen a single time; 15% to 20% belongs to the top ten. The source material was blood, either unsorted or a sorted T cell fraction (not recorded which). The receptors shown here come from a male donor with ankylosing spondylitis. CDR3s include the opening cysteine and the closing phenylalanine or tryptophan. The D gene is left open where the match is weak. Expanded clones are given a class, and other clones once, few, many or no size at all.

V gene,D gene,clone size,J gene,CDR3 protein,CDR3 DNA
TRBV30,TRBD2,few,TRBJ2-2,CAWSSLAGGELFF,TGTGCCTGGAGTTCACTAGCGGGCGGGGAGCTGTTTTTT
TRBV5-1,NA,NA,TRBJ2-6,CASSLDTVSGANVLTF,TGCGCCAGCAGCTTGGATACAGTCTCTGGGGCCAACGTCCTGACTTTC
TRBV2,TRBD2,NA,TRBJ2-7,CASSAVAGEASNEQYF,TGTGCCAGCAGTGCCGTAGCGGGGGAGGCGTCCAACGAGCAGTACTTC
TRBV30,NA,NA,TRBJ2-1,CAWGTNEQFF,TGTGCCTGGGGGACAAATGAGCAGTTCTTC
TRBV18,NA,few,TRBJ1-1,CASSPRSDSVKFLEAFF,TGTGCCAGCTCACCAAGGTCAGACAGTGTGAAATTCCTTGAAGCTTTCTTT
TRBV7-9,NA,few,TRBJ2-1,CASSPRSGPSYNEQFF,TGTGCCAGCAGCCCCCGAAGTGGGCCTTCCTACAATGAGCAGTTCTTC
TRBV20-1,TRBD2,few,TRBJ2-5,CSAGTSGGQETQYF,TGCAGTGCTGGGACTAGCGGGGGCCAAGAGACCCAGTACTTC
TRBV12-3/TRBV12-4,TRBD1,NA,TRBJ2-5,CASSFQGAGEETQYF,TGTGCCAGCAGTTTTCAGGGGGCTGGGGAAGAGACCCAGTACTTC
TRBV2,NA,NA,TRBJ1-6,CASSISSYNSPLHF,TGTGCCAGCAGTATAAGCTCCTATAATTCACCCCTCCACTTT
TRBV24-1,TRBD1,few,TRBJ2-7,CATSDGQGANEQYF,TGTGCCACCAGTGATGGACAGGGGGCGAACGAGCAGTACTTC
TRBV6-1,NA,few,TRBJ2-7,CASSGSGLGEQYF,TGTGCCAGCAGTGGCTCGGGGTTGGGAGAGCAGTACTTC
TRBV12-3/TRBV12-4,NA,many,TRBJ2-1,CASSLGGWEQFF,TGTGCCAGCAGTTTAGGCGGTTGGGAGCAGTTCTTC
TRBV6-1,NA,few,TRBJ1-5,CASSTLTGLGNQPQHF,TGTGCCAGCAGCACACTTACAGGGCTGGGCAATCAGCCCCAGCATTTT
TRBV7-8,TRBD1,NA,TRBJ1-2,CASSAVRGREGYTF,TGTGCCAGCAGCGCGGTGAGGGGGCGAGAGGGCTACACCTTC
TRBV9,NA,NA,TRBJ1-6,CASSEGTVYNSPLHF,TGTGCCAGCAGCGAGGGGACCGTCTATAATTCACCCCTCCACTTT
TRBV7-3,NA,few,TRBJ2-3,CASSPTGYTDTQYF,TGTGCCAGCAGCCCGACAGGCTACACAGATACGCAGTATTTT
TRBV20-1,NA,few,TRBJ2-7,CSARAGYMGEQYF,TGCAGTGCTAGAGCGGGCTACATGGGCGAGCAGTACTTC
TRBV7-9,NA,few,TRBJ2-7,CASSHTSEGNSYEQYF,TGTGCCAGCAGCCACACTTCGGAGGGGAACTCCTACGAGCAGTACTTC
TRBV2,NA,NA,TRBJ2-7,CARGNSYEQYF,TGTGCCAGGGGGAACTCCTACGAGCAGTACTTC
TRBV18,NA,NA,TRBJ2-1,CASSLLLADLIYNEQFF,TGTGCCAGCTCACTCCTCTTGGCTGACTTAATTTACAATGAGCAGTTCTTC
TRBV20-1,NA,NA,TRBJ2-1,CSAREQEYNEQFF,TGCAGTGCTAGAGAACAGGAGTACAATGAGCAGTTCTTC
TRBV7-9,NA,NA,TRBJ2-2,CASSPGADTGELFF,TGTGCCAGCAGCCCCGGTGCGGACACCGGGGAGCTGTTTTTT
TRBV5-5,TRBD1,once,TRBJ2-1,CASSRPGGAYNEQFF,TGTGCCAGCAGCCGACCAGGGGGCGCCTACAATGAGCAGTTCTTC
TRBV5-1,TRBD2,NA,TRBJ2-1,CASSLVGGRAYNEQFF,TGCGCCAGCAGCTTGGTTGGCGGGAGGGCCTACAATGAGCAGTTCTTC
TRBV7-8,TRBD1,few,TRBJ2-1,CASSLYTGAGEQFF,TGTGCCAGCAGCTTATATACAGGGGCGGGTGAGCAGTTCTTC
TRBV29-1,TRBD2,few,TRBJ2-1,CSGRLASYNEQFF,TGCAGCGGAAGACTAGCCTCCTACAATGAGCAGTTCTTC
TRBV2,TRBD1,NA,TRBJ2-7,CASSEAPGQYYEQYF,TGTGCCAGCAGTGAAGCACCGGGACAGTACTACGAGCAGTACTTC
TRBV12-3/TRBV12-4,TRBD1,few,TRBJ1-6,CASSSRGGVNSPLHF,TGTGCCAGCAGTTCCCGAGGGGGCGTAAATTCACCCCTCCACTTT
TRBV11-2,TRBD2,few,TRBJ2-1,CASSLGFRGLAGYNEQFF,TGTGCCAGCAGCTTAGGGTTCAGGGGACTAGCGGGATACAATGAGCAGTTCTTC
TRBV7-9,NA,NA,TRBJ1-3,CASSSGFLISGNTIYF,TGTGCCAGCAGCTCCGGGTTTTTGATCTCTGGAAACACCATATATTTT
TRBV6-2/TRBV6-3,TRBD2,few,TRBJ2-1,CASSYWTGGSGRGLEDNEQFF,TGTGCCAGCAGTTATTGGACAGGCGGTAGCGGGAGAGGACTTGAGGACAATGAGCAGTTCTTC
TRBV12-3/TRBV12-4,TRBD2,NA,TRBJ2-7,CASSKPGTSGYEQYF,TGTGCCAGCAGTAAACCCGGGACTAGCGGTTACGAGCAGTACTTC
TRBV28,TRBD2,NA,TRBJ2-2,CASSFDFGLAGNTGELFF,TGTGCCAGCAGTTTCGACTTTGGACTAGCGGGGAACACCGGGGAGCTGTTTTTT
TRBV7-9,TRBD2,NA,TRBJ2-1,CASSPRLAGTYNEQFF,TGTGCCAGCAGCCCTAGACTAGCGGGGACCTACAATGAGCAGTTCTTC
TRBV29-1,TRBD1,NA,TRBJ1-2,CSVENRGVISYGYTF,TGCAGCGTTGAAAACAGGGGTGTAATTAGTTATGGCTACACCTTC